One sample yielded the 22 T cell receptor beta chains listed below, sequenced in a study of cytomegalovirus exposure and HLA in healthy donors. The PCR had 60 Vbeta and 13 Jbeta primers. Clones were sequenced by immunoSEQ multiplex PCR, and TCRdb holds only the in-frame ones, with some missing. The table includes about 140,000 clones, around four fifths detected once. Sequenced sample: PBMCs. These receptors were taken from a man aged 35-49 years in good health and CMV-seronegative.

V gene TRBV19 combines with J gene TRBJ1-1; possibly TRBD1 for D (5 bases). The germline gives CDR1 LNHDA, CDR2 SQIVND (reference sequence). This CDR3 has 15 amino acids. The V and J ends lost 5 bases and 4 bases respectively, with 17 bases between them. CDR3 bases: TGTGCCAGTAGTGCCGCAATGGGGGGGAGCACTGAAGCTTTCTTT. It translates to CASSAAMGGSTEAFF. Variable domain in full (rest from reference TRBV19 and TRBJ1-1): DGGITQSPKYLFRKEGQNVTLSCEQNLNHDAMYWYRQDPGQGLRLIYYSQIVNDFQKGDIAEGYSVSREKKESFPLTVTSAQKNPTAFYLCASSAAMGGSTEAFFGQGTRLTVV.

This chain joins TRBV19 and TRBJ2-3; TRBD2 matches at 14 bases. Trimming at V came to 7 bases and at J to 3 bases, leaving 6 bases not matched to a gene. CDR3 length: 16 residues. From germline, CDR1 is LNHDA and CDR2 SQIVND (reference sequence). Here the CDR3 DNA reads TGTGCCAGTACCACGGGACTAGCGGGAGAAACAGATACGCAGTATTTT. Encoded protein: CASTTGLAGETDTQYF.

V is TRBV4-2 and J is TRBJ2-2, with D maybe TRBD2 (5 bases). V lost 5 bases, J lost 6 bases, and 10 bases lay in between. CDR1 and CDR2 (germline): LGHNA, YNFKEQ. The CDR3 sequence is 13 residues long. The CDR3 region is CASSSEVAGELFF. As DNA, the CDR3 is TGTGCCAGCAGCTCGGAGGTCGCCGGGGAGCTGTTTTTT.

The CDR3 DNA sequence: TGCGCCAGCAGCCTACAACAGGCGGCTGAAGCTTTCTTT. Translation: CASSLQQAAEAFF. The gene calls are TRBV5-1 and TRBJ1-1; weak D call: TRBD1 (5 bases). The V end was cut by 4 bases, the J end by 6 bases, with 13 bases between. This CDR3 comprises 13 residues. CDR1 and CDR2 (germline): SGHRS, YFSETQ.

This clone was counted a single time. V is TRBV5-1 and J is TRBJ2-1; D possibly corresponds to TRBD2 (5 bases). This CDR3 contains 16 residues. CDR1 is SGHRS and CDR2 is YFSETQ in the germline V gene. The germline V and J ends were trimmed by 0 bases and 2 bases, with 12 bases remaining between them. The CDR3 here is CASSLGVRDTYNEQFF. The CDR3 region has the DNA TGCGCCAGCAGCTTGGGAGTACGGGATACCTACAATGAGCAGTTCTTC.

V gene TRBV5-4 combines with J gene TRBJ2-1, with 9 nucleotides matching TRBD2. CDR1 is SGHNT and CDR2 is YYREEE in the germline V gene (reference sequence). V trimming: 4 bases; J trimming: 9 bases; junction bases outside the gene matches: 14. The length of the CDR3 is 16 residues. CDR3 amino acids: CASSPRRGLAAVEQFF. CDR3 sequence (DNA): TGTGCCAGCAGCCCCCGGCGGGGACTAGCTGCAGTTGAGCAGTTCTTC.

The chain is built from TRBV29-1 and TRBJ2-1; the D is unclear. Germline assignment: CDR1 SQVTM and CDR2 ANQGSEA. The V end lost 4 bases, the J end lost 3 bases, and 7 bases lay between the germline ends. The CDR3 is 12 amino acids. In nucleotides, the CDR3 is TGCAGCGTTGTAGGAGTCTACAATGAGCAGTTCTTC. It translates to CSVVGVYNEQFF.

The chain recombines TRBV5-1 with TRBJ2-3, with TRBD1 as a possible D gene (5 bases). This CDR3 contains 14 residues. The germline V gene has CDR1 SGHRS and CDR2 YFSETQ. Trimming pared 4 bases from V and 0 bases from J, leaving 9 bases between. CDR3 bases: TGCGCCAGCAGCCCCGACAGTAGCACAGATACGCAGTATTTT. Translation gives CASSPDSSTDTQYF.

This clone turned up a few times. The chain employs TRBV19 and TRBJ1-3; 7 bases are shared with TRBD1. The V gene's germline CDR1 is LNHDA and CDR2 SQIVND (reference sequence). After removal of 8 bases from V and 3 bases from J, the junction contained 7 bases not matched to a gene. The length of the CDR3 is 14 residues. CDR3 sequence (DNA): TGTGCCAGTGCACAGGGGACGCTTGGAAACACCATATATTTT. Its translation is CASAQGTLGNTIYF. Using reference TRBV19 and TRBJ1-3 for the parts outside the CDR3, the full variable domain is DGGITQSPKYLFRKEGQNVTLSCEQNLNHDAMYWYRQDPGQGLRLIYYSQIVNDFQKGDIAEGYSVSREKKESFPLTVTSAQKNPTAFYLCASAQGTLGNTIYFGEGSWLTVV.

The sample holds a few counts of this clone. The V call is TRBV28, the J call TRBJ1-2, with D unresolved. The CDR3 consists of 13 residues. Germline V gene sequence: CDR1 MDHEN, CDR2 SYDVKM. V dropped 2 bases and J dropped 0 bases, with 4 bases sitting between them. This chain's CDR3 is CASSLGANYGYTF. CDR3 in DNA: TGTGCCAGCAGTTTAGGAGCTAACTATGGCTACACCTTC.

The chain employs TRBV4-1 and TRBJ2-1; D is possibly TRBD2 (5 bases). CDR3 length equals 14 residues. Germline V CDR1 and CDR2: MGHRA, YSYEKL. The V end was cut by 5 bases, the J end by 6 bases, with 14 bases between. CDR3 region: CASSYNGLANEQFF. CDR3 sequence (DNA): TGCGCCAGCAGCTATAACGGGCTAGCCAATGAGCAGTTCTTC.

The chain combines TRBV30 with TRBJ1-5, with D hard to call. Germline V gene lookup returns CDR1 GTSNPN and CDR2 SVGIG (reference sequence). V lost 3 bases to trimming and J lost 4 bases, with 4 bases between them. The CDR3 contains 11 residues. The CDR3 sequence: CAWRSNQPQHF. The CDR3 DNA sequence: TGTGCCTGGAGGAGTAATCAGCCCCAGCATTTT.

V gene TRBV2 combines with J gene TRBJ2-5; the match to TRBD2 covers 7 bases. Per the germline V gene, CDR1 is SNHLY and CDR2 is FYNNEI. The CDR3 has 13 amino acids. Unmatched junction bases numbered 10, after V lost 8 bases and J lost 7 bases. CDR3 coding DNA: TGTGCCAGCGGACGGGAGGCAAATTGGACCCAGTACTTC. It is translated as CASGREANWTQYF.

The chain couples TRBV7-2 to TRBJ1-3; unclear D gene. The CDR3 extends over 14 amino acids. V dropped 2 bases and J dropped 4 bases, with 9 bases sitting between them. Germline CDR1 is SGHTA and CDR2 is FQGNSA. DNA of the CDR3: TGTGCCAGCAGCTTACCGACACTCGGAAACACCATATATTTT. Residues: CASSLPTLGNTIYF.

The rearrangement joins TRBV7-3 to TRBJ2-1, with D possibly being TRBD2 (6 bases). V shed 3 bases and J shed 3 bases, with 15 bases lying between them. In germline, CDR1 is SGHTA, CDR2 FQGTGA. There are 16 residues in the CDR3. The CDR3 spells CASSLLGRGLYNEQFF. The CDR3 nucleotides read TGTGCCAGCAGCTTGCTCGGGCGGGGCCTCTACAATGAGCAGTTCTTC.

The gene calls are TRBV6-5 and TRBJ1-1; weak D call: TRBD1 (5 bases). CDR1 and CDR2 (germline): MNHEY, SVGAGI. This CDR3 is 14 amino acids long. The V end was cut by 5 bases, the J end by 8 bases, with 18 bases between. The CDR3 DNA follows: TGTGCCAGCAGTGCGGGACCGGGCCTACAGGAAGCTTTCTTT. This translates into CASSAGPGLQEAFF.

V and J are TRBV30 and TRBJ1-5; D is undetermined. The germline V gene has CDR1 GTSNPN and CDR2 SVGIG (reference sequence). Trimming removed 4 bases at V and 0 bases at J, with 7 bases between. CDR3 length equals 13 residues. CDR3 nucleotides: TGTGCCTGGAACTCCAATAGCAATCAGCCCCAGCATTTT. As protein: CAWNSNSNQPQHF. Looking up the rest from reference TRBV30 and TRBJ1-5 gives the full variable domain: SQTIHQWPATLVQPVGSPLSLECTVEGTSNPNLYWYRQAAGRGLQLLFYSVGIGQISSEVPQNLSASRPQDRQFILSSKKLLLSDSGFYLCAWNSNSNQPQHFGDGTRLSIL.

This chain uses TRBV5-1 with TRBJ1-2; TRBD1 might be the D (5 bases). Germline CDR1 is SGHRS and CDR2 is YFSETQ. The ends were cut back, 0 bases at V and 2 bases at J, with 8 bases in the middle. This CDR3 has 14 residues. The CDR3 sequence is CASSLAGDNYGYTF. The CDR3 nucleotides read TGCGCCAGCAGCTTGGCGGGGGACAACTATGGCTACACCTTC.

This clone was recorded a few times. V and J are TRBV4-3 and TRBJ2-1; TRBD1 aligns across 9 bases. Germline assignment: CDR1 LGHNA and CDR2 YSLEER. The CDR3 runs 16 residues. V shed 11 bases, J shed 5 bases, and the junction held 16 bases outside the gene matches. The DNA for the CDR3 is TGCGCCTCCTCAGGGGCCCTCCGGACAGGGGACAATGAGCAGTTCTTC. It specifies CASSGALRTGDNEQFF.

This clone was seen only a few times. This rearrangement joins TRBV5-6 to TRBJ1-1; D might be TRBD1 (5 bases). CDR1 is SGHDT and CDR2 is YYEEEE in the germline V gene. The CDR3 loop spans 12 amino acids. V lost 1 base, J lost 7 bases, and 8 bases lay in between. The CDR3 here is CASSLRGIEAFF. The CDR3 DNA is TGTGCCAGCAGCTTGCGGGGGATTGAAGCTTTCTTT.

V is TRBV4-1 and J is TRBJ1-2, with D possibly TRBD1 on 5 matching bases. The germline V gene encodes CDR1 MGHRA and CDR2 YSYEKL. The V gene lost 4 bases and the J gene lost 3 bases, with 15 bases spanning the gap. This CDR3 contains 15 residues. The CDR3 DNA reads TGCGCCAGCAGCCCGGGGGATCGGCATCACTATGGCTACACCTTC. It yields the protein CASSPGDRHHYGYTF.

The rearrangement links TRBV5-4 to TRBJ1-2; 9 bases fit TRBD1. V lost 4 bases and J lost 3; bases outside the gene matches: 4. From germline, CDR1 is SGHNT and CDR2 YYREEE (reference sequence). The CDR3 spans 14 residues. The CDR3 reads CASSDRDRDYGYTF. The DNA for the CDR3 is TGTGCCAGCAGCGACCGGGACAGGGACTATGGCTACACCTTC.